This entry lists 12 T cell receptor beta chains sequenced from one sample in a study of T cell changes during pregnancy in multiple sclerosis (dated by TCRdb to between 2018 and 2020). Library preparation was by the immunoSEQ multiplex PCR assay. TCRdb's version of the immuneACCESS table is confined to in-frame rearrangements and falls short of the full clone set. An unresolved V gene accounts for under half of the shortfall where checked; the remainder is of unknown origin. Recorded for this sample are tens of thousands of clones; over 75% of them occurred a single time. The ten most abundant clones make up over 0.25% of the sample. Source: CD4+ T cells from peripheral blood mononuclear cells, taken in the third trimester of pregnancy. The origin of the receptors is a female donor in good health, enrolled as a control in a pregnancy study.

This sequence joins TRBV18 and TRBJ1-3, with D uncertain. V was trimmed by 0 bases and J by 0 bases, leaving 12 bases between them. This CDR3 spans 17 amino acids. Germline loops: CDR1 KGHSH, CDR2 LQKENI. CDR3: CASSPPGGPSSGNTIYF. The CDR3, as DNA: TGTGCCAGCTCACCACCGGGAGGCCCTAGCTCTGGAAACACCATATATTTT.

DNA of the CDR3: TGTGCCAGCAGCTTGGCGGGGGACTATGGCTACACCTTC. Its translation is CASSLAGDYGYTF. The rearrangement joins TRBV5-5 to TRBJ1-2, with a tentative D call TRBD1 (5 bases). Looked up from germline, CDR1 is SGHKS and CDR2 is YYEKEE (reference sequence). The germline V and J ends were trimmed by 0 bases and 3 bases, with 6 bases remaining between them. The CDR3 spans 13 residues. The full variable domain, completed using reference TRBV5-5 and TRBJ1-2, is DAGVTQSPTHLIKTRGQQVTLRCSPISGHKSVSWYQQVLGQGPQFIFQYYEKEERGRGNFPDRFSARQFPNYSSELNVNALLLGDSALYLCASSLAGDYGYTFGSGTRLTVV.

V and J are TRBV2 and TRBJ2-1, with D possibly being TRBD1 (5 bases). The CDR3 extends over 15 amino acids. Trimming removed 5 bases at V and 2 bases at J, with 13 bases between. Germline CDR1 reads SNHLY; CDR2 reads FYNNEI. For the CDR3, the DNA is TGTGCCAGCAGTCGGCAGGGTGGCACCTACAATGAGCAGTTCTTC. Translated, it gives CASSRQGGTYNEQFF. Filled out from reference TRBV2 and TRBJ2-1, the complete variable domain reads EPEVTQTPSHQVTQMGQEVILRCVPISNHLYFYWYRQILGQKVEFLVSFYNNEISEKSEIFDDQFSVERPDGSNFTLKIRSTKLEDSAMYFCASSRQGGTYNEQFFGPGTRLTVL.

V is TRBV11-2 and J is TRBJ2-3; D might be TRBD1 (5 bases). The germline V gene has CDR1 SGHAT and CDR2 FQNNGV. This CDR3 is 19 amino acids long. The germline V and J ends were trimmed by 3 bases and 1 base, with 23 bases remaining between them. CDR3: CASSFERSGKSRGTDTQYF. CDR3 DNA: TGTGCCAGCAGCTTTGAGCGAAGTGGGAAAAGCAGGGGCACAGATACGCAGTATTTT.

The chain recombines TRBV5-5 with TRBJ1-1; no definite D call. This CDR3 spans 17 amino acids. Germline CDR1 SGHKS, CDR2 YYEKEE (reference sequence). V was clipped by 0 bases and J by 1 base, with 16 bases between them. The CDR3 nucleotides read TGTGCCAGCAGCTTGGCGGCGGCGAACGCCCGGAACACTGAAGCTTTCTTT. Protein product: CASSLAAANARNTEAFF.

The genes are TRBV4-3 and TRBJ1-2; D gene ambiguous. V was cut by 2 bases and J by 8 bases, with 12 bases left in between. Germline CDR1 and CDR2: LGHNA and YSLEER. The CDR3 has 13 amino acids. This CDR3 is CASSQSRMMGYTF. The DNA for the CDR3 is TGCGCCAGCAGCCAATCGAGAATGATGGGCTACACCTTC.

This chain uses TRBV19 with TRBJ2-1; 10 bases match TRBD2. The junction had 6 bases not matched to a gene; V was cut back by 2 bases and J by 8 bases. The germline gives CDR1 LNHDA, CDR2 SQIVND (reference sequence). The CDR3 contains 15 residues. The DNA for the CDR3 is TGTGCCAGTAGTATATTAGCGGGGGGCTTAGATGAGCAGTTCTTC. This gives the protein CASSILAGGLDEQFF. Filled out from reference TRBV19 and TRBJ2-1, the complete variable domain reads DGGITQSPKYLFRKEGQNVTLSCEQNLNHDAMYWYRQDPGQGLRLIYYSQIVNDFQKGDIAEGYSVSREKKESFPLTVTSAQKNPTAFYLCASSILAGGLDEQFFGPGTRLTVL.

The rearrangement uses TRBV5-6 and TRBJ1-1; D may be TRBD1 (5 bases). Between the trimmed V and J ends, which lost 3 bases and 2 bases, there was a span of 17 bases. The CDR3 covers 16 residues. Germline assignment: CDR1 SGHDT and CDR2 YYEEEE. CDR3 bases: TGTGCCAGCAGCTCTATGTTGACAGATTATAACACTGAAGCTTTCTTT. Amino acid sequence: CASSSMLTDYNTEAFF.

This chain uses TRBV5-4 with TRBJ1-6; a possible D gene is TRBD1 (6 bases). Germline CDR1 SGHNT, CDR2 YYREEE (reference sequence). CDR3 length: 16 residues. V was clipped by 4 bases and J by 0 bases, with 11 bases between them. The CDR3 DNA follows: TGTGCCAGCAGCCCGGGACAACTCTCCTATAATTCACCCCTCCACTTT. Translation gives CASSPGQLSYNSPLHF.

The rearrangement uses TRBV2 and TRBJ2-5, with 9 bases lining up with TRBD2. CDR1 and CDR2 from the germline V gene are SNHLY and FYNNEI. Trimming took 4 bases from V and 5 from J; bases not matched to a gene: 11. CDR3 length equals 16 residues. The DNA for the CDR3 is TGTGCCAGCAGTGGGGACTCCGGGACTAGCTATGAGACCCAGTACTTC. This encodes CASSGDSGTSYETQYF.

The rearrangement joins TRBV4-1 to TRBJ1-3; D is possibly TRBD1 (5 bases). Germline CDR1 and CDR2: MGHRA and YSYEKL. Trimming took 1 base from V and 1 from J, leaving 20 bases between them. This CDR3 contains 19 residues. For the CDR3, the DNA is TGCGCCAGCAGCCAAGGGAGGGCAGGGCGCGCCCGGTCTGGAAACACCATATATTTT. This sequence encodes CASSQGRAGRARSGNTIYF.

The chain couples TRBV7-2 to TRBJ2-2, with D perhaps matching TRBD1 (6 bases). V lost 7 bases to trimming and J lost 2 bases, with 14 bases between them. The CDR3 runs to 15 residues. From germline, CDR1 is SGHTA and CDR2 FQGNSA. The CDR3 reads CASKSRTANTGELFF. CDR3 DNA sequence: TGTGCCAGCAAGTCCCGGACAGCCAACACCGGGGAGCTGTTTTTT.